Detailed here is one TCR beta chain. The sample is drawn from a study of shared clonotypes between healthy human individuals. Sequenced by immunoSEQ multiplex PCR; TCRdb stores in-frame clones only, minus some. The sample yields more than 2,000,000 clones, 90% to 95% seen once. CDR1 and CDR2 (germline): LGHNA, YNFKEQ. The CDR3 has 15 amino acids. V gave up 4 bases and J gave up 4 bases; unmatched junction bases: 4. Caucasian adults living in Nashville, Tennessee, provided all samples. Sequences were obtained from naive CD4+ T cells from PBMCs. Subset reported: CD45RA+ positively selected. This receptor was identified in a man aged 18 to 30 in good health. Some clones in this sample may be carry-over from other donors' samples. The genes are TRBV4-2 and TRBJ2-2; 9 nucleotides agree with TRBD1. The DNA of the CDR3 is TGTGCCAGCAGCCCCGCGGACAGGGGCACCGGGGAGCTGTTTTTT. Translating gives CASSPADRGTGELFF.